This TCR beta chain is drawn from a study of T cells in localized non-small cell lung cancer. Study observations and caveats: Paired adjacent lung recovered a median approximately 57 of the top 100 tumor clones. Elevated circulating T cell density in blood was associated with longer overall survival. Highest T cell clonality was seen in uninvolved adjacent lung, surpassing that measured in tumor. Sequencing involved a lone tumor region, leaving heterogeneity possible.

TCRdb's copy holds only in-frame clones and misses some; the assay was immunoSEQ multiplex PCR. This table holds about 61,000 clones, roughly 89% found once. A note on this clone: Antigen specificity is unknown.

The specimen was peripheral blood, collected before any cancer treatment. The sequence derives from a man between 40 and 70 years old with stage I squamous cell lung carcinoma.

CDR3 amino acids: CTGGQAADTQYF. The CDR3 DNA reads TGCACCGGAGGGCAGGCGGCAGATACGCAGTATTTT. V gene TRBV29-1 combines with J gene TRBJ2-3, with a possible D match to TRBD2 (6 bases). Per germline, CDR1 SQVTM and CDR2 ANQGSEA. The CDR3 has 12 residues.